One and the same sample provided the 12 T cell receptor beta chains below, sequenced in a study of cytomegalovirus exposure and HLA in healthy donors. Both 60 Vbeta primers and 13 Jbeta primers went into the PCR. Libraries were prepared by immunoSEQ multiplex PCR; TCRdb keeps only in-frame clonotypes and omits some of them. The sample comprises about 120,000 clones, around 80% of which are singletons, and around 1.3% rests with the top ten. The specimen was PBMCs. These receptors originate from a female donor in good health and CMV-seronegative.

The rearrangement joins TRBV7-9 to TRBJ2-3; perhaps TRBD1 as D (6 bases). In germline, CDR1 is SEHNR, CDR2 FQNEAQ (reference sequence). Deletions cut 5 bases from V and 0 bases from J, with 15 bases between. CDR3 size: 16 residues. In DNA, the CDR3 is TGTGCCAGCAGCGTAACCCCCACAGGGAGCACAGATACGCAGTATTTT. Translated, it gives CASSVTPTGSTDTQYF.

The V and J genes are TRBV2 and TRBJ2-7; 8 bases align to TRBD1. Germline CDR1 SNHLY, CDR2 FYNNEI. The CDR3 has 14 residues. V was clipped by 6 bases and J by 2 bases; unmatched bases: 6. CDR3 nucleotide sequence: TGTGCCAGCAGGGCCGACAGGGGAACCTACGAGCAGTACTTC. It translates to CASRADRGTYEQYF.

The chain has TRBV19 and TRBJ1-4; TRBD1 matches 9 bases. The J segment lost 5 bases and the V segment lost 5 bases, leaving 3 bases of the junction unmatched. Germline V gene data show CDR1 as LNHDA and CDR2 as SQIVND (reference sequence). The CDR3 extends over 14 amino acids. This CDR3 is CASSVGQGNEKLFF. CDR3 coding DNA: TGTGCCAGTAGTGTGGGACAGGGAAATGAAAAACTGTTTTTT. The full variable domain, completed using reference TRBV19 and TRBJ1-4, is DGGITQSPKYLFRKEGQNVTLSCEQNLNHDAMYWYRQDPGQGLRLIYYSQIVNDFQKGDIAEGYSVSREKKESFPLTVTSAQKNPTAFYLCASSVGQGNEKLFFGSGTQLSVL.

The chain employs TRBV5-1 and TRBJ1-3, with 7 bases identical to TRBD1. This CDR3 has 15 residues. Germline V CDR1 and CDR2: SGHRS, YFSETQ. V lost 4 bases, J lost 0 bases, and 4 bases stayed unmatched. The CDR3 DNA is TGCGCCAGCAGCCGGGACAGAGCCTCTGGAAACACCATATATTTT. Translation gives CASSRDRASGNTIYF.

This clone was found once. The chain recombines TRBV6-5 with TRBJ2-5; D ambiguous. CDR1 and CDR2 from the germline V gene are MNHEY and SVGAGI. The CDR3 is made up of 15 amino acids. Trimming removed 6 bases at V and 1 base at J, with 15 bases between. The CDR3 nucleotides read TGTGCCAGCAGAAAAGTCCTAGGAATCCAAGAGACCCAGTACTTC. This codes for CASRKVLGIQETQYF.

The rearrangement joins TRBV19 to TRBJ2-7; 10 positions match TRBD2. CDR3 size: 13 residues. Losses at the gene ends were 9 bases for V and 6 bases for J; bases not matched to a gene: 8. Germline V gene data show CDR1 as LNHDA and CDR2 as SQIVND (reference sequence). This CDR3 reads CASQKREGGEQYF. CDR3 coding DNA: TGTGCCAGCCAGAAGCGGGAGGGCGGCGAGCAGTACTTC.

The chain links TRBV14 to TRBJ2-7; 7 bases agree with TRBD1. Per the germline V gene, CDR1 is SGHDN and CDR2 is FVKESK. V lost 4 bases, J lost 2 bases, and 5 bases stayed unmatched. The CDR3 loop spans 14 amino acids. CDR3: CASSRARGPYEQYF. The DNA for the CDR3 is TGTGCCAGCAGCCGGGCGAGGGGGCCCTACGAGCAGTACTTC.

The gene calls are TRBV2 and TRBJ1-5, with 8 bases aligning to TRBD1. CDR3 length: 15 amino acids. J was trimmed by 2 bases and V by 7 bases; bases with no gene match: 7. CDR1 and CDR2 from the germline V gene are SNHLY and FYNNEI. This CDR3 is CASTAQGAGNQPQHF. In DNA, the CDR3 is TGTGCCAGCACGGCCCAGGGGGCTGGCAATCAGCCCCAGCATTTT. The variable domain in full, with the rest retrieved from reference TRBV2 and TRBJ1-5, is EPEVTQTPSHQVTQMGQEVILRCVPISNHLYFYWYRQILGQKVEFLVSFYNNEISEKSEIFDDQFSVERPDGSNFTLKIRSTKLEDSAMYFCASTAQGAGNQPQHFGDGTRLSIL.

This clone was counted only a few times. The chain is built from TRBV6-5 and TRBJ2-3; 7 positions agree with TRBD2. V shed 8 bases and J 3 bases; nucleotides not matched to a gene: 5. CDR3 length: 13 residues. Germline V gene sequence: CDR1 MNHEY, CDR2 SVGAGI. This CDR3 reads CASGRATTDTQYF. Written as DNA, the CDR3 is TGTGCCAGCGGGAGGGCGACAACAGATACGCAGTATTTT.

The CDR3 sequence: CASSRGLYYEQYF. CDR3 coding DNA: TGTGCCAGCAGCCGCGGACTTTACTACGAGCAGTACTTC. The chain joins TRBV5-8 to TRBJ2-7; D might be TRBD2 (5 bases). V was shortened by 4 bases and J by 3 bases, with 11 bases between the two germline ends. From germline, CDR1 is SGHTS and CDR2 YDEGEE. There are 13 residues in the CDR3. The complete variable domain, with remaining parts taken from reference TRBV5-8 and TRBJ2-7, reads EAGVTQSPTHLIKTRGQQATLRCSPISGHTSVYWYQQALGLGLQFLLWYDEGEERNRGNFPPRFSGRQFPNYSSELNVNALELEDSALYLCASSRGLYYEQYFGPGTRLTVT.

V usage is TRBV9 and J usage is TRBJ2-7; 10 nucleotides agree with TRBD1. Trimming removed 0 bases from V and 2 bases from J; junction bases left unmatched: 8. Germline assignment: CDR1 SGDLS and CDR2 YYNGEE. The CDR3 totals 17 residues. The CDR3 sequence: CASSVDGTGAFPYEQYF. The CDR3 DNA is TGTGCCAGCAGCGTAGACGGGACAGGGGCTTTCCCCTACGAGCAGTACTTC.

The rearrangement joins TRBV28 to TRBJ2-3, with D unclear. The germline CDR1 and CDR2 sequences are MDHEN and SYDVKM. Trimming shortened V by 6 bases and J by 1 base, and 17 bases separated the two germline ends. This CDR3 is 16 amino acids long. The CDR3 DNA sequence: TGTGCCAGCAGCACCCGGCTCGCGGTGGGCACAGATACGCAGTATTTT. Encoded protein: CASSTRLAVGTDTQYF. The whole variable domain, filled in from reference TRBV28 and TRBJ2-3, reads DVKVTQSSRYLVKRTGEKVFLECVQDMDHENMFWYRQDPGLGLRLIYFSYDVKMKEKGDIPEGYSVSREKKERFSLILESASTNQTSMYLCASSTRLAVGTDTQYFGPGTRLTVL.